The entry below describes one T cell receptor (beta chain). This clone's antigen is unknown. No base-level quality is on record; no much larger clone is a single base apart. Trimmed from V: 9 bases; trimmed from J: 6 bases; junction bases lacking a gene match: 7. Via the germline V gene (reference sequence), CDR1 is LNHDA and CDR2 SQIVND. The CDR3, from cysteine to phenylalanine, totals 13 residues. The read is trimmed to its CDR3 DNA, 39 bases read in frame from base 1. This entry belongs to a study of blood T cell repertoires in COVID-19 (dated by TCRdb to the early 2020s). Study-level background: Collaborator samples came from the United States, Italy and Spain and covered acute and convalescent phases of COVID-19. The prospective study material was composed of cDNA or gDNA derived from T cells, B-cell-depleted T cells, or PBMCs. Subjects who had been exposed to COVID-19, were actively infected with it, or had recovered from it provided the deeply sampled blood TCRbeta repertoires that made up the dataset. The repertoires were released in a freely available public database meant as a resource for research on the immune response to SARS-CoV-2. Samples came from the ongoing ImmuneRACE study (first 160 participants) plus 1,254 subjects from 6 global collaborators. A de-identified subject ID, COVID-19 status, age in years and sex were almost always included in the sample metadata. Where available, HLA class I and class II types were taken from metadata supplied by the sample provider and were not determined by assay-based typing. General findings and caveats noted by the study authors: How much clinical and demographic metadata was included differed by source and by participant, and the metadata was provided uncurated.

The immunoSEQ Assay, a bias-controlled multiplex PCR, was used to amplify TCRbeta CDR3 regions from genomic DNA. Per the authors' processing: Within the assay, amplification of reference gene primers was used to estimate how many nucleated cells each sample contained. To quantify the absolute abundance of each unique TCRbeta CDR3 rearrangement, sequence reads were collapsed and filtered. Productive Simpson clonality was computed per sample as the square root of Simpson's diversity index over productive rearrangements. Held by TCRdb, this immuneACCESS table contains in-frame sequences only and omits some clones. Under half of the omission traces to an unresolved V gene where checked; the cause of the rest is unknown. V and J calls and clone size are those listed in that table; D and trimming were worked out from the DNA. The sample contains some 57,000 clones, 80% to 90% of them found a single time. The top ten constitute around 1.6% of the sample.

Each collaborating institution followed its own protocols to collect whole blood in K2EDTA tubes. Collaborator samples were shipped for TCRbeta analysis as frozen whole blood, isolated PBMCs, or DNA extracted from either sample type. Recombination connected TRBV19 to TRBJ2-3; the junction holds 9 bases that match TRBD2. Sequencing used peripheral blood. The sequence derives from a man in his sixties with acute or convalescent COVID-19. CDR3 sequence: CASRLAGTDTQYF. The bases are TGTGCCAGCCGGCTAGCGGGGACCGATACGCAGTATTTT. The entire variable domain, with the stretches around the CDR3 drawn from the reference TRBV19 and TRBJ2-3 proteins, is DGGITQSPKYLFRKEGQNVTLSCEQNLNHDAMYWYRQDPGQGLRLIYYSQIVNDFQKGDIAEGYSVSREKKESFPLTVTSAQKNPTAFYLCASRLAGTDTQYFGPGTRLTVL.